This entry lists 32 T cell receptor beta chains sequenced from one sample in a study of identical twins. TCRdb reprocessed the 5' RACE reads with MiXCR, giving one entry per CDR3 protein. The repertoire has 500,000 or so distinct CDR3 sequences, 11% to 15% of them found once; the top ten carry roughly 0.5%. The data also belong to a second study, concerning yellow fever vaccine responses in identical twins.

The sample comprised CD4+ T cells sorted from blood. These receptors were obtained from a woman younger than 30 in good health.

Many counts were recorded for this clonotype. The genes are TRBV5-1 and TRBJ2-5; maybe TRBD2 (7 bases). Germline V gene sequence: CDR1 SGHRS, CDR2 YFSETQ. V shed 4 bases and J shed 1 base, with 14 bases lying between them. The CDR3 consists of 15 residues. The CDR3 sequence is CASSLGGGGQETQYF. The CDR3 DNA follows: TGCGCCAGCAGCCTGGGGGGCGGGGGCCAAGAGACCCAGTACTTC.

This clonotype has a handful of counts. The gene calls are TRBV24-1 and TRBJ2-5, with D tentatively TRBD1 or TRBD2 (5 bases each). The ends were cut back, 4 bases at V and 5 bases at J, with 16 bases in the middle. CDR3 length: 15 amino acids. Germline V gene data show CDR1 as KGHDR and CDR2 as SFDVKD. The CDR3 reads CATSDPTWGRETQYF. The DNA of the CDR3 is TGTGCCACCAGTGACCCGACATGGGGACGGGAGACCCAGTACTTC.

On this clonotype itself: One junction end does not reproduce the germline sequence, and a read error may be involved. The V call is TRBV2, the J call TRBJ2-4; TRBD1 might be the D (5 bases). CDR1 is SNHLY, CDR2 FYNNEI, per germline. This CDR3 is 12 amino acids long. The CDR3 DNA reads as TGTGCCAGCAGTGACCCAGGGAACATGCAGTACTTC. It is translated as CASSDPGNMQYF.

This sequence joins TRBV19 and TRBJ1-1, with TRBD1 as a possible D gene (5 bases). Germline V gene sequence: CDR1 LNHDA, CDR2 SQIVND (reference sequence). Deletions cut 7 bases from V and 1 base from J, with 13 bases between. This CDR3 comprises 14 residues. The CDR3 region has the DNA TGTGCCAGTACCCCCACCGGGGCGAACACTGAAGCTTTCTTT. Its protein is CASTPTGANTEAFF.

The CDR3, as DNA: TGTGCCAGCAGCTTAAGTAGGAACTACGAGCAGTACTTC. It yields the protein CASSLSRNYEQYF. The chain links TRBV7-8 to TRBJ2-7; D not certain. The CDR3 loop spans 13 amino acids. Trimming left V 2 bases short and J 3 bases short, with 8 bases between. From germline, CDR1 is SGHVS and CDR2 FQNEAQ.

A word on this clonotype: The CDR3 carries no conserved terminal phenylalanine or tryptophan, so it likely arises from a read error. The chain is built from TRBV6-2 or TRBV6-3 and TRBJ2-1; D gene ambiguous. The germline V and J ends were trimmed by 7 bases and 12 bases, with 25 bases remaining between them. Germline CDR1 is MNHEY and CDR2 is SVGEGT. The CDR3 runs to 15 residues. In DNA, the CDR3 is TGTGCCAGCAACGACCTTAAAATGGGGATAAGGTGGCAGTTCTCC. It translates to CASNDLKMGIRWQFS.

Points on this clonotype: The conserved final phenylalanine or tryptophan is absent from the CDR3, which likely points to a read error. This rearrangement joins TRBV20-1 to TRBJ2-7, with 13 bases matching TRBD2. This CDR3 has 15 amino acids. With V trimmed by 8 bases and J by 3 bases, 10 bases remained unmatched. The V gene's germline CDR1 is DFQATT and CDR2 SNEGSKA (reference sequence). The CDR3 region is CSSNSGTSGNYEQYL. Here the CDR3 DNA reads TGCAGTTCCAACTCCGGGACTAGCGGGAACTACGAGCAGTACCTC.

Only a few counts were recorded for this clonotype. This chain links TRBV18 with TRBJ1-1; D unclear. V shed 1 base and J shed 0 bases, with 6 bases lying between them. There are 14 residues in the CDR3. Germline assignment: CDR1 KGHSH and CDR2 LQKENI. In nucleotides, the CDR3 is TGTGCCAGCTCACCACAGATCATGAACACTGAAGCTTTCTTT. Translated, it gives CASSPQIMNTEAFF. Full variable domain (remainder filled in from reference TRBV18 and TRBJ1-1): NAGVMQNPRHLVRRRGQEARLRCSPMKGHSHVYWYRQLPEEGLKFMVYLQKENIIDESGMPKERFSAEFPKEGPSILRIQQVVRGDSAAYFCASSPQIMNTEAFFGQGTRLTVV.

This chain links TRBV20-1 with TRBJ2-3; the match to TRBD2 covers 7 bases. The germline V gene has CDR1 DFQATT and CDR2 SNEGSKA (reference sequence). The CDR3 is 17 amino acids. V was pared by 3 bases and J by 0 bases, with 12 bases of the junction left unmatched. The chain's CDR3 is CSASTNQAGWSTDTQYF. DNA of the CDR3: TGCAGTGCTAGTACGAACCAAGCGGGGTGGAGCACAGATACGCAGTATTTT.

V is TRBV12-3 or TRBV12-4 and J is TRBJ2-2, with a weak D call TRBD1 (6 bases). CDR3 size: 15 residues. Between the trimmed V and J ends, which lost 7 bases and 3 bases, there was a span of 15 bases. The CDR3 region is CASIQGFGYTGELFF. The CDR3 nucleotides are TGTGCCAGCATCCAGGGGTTCGGGTACACCGGGGAGCTGTTTTTT.

The rearrangement joins TRBV20-1 to TRBJ2-7; 7 positions match TRBD2. The CDR3 spans 13 residues. V gave up 3 bases and J gave up 4 bases; unmatched junction bases: 6. CDR1 and CDR2 from the germline V gene are DFQATT and SNEGSKA (reference sequence). CDR3 protein: CSARGGAGYEQYF. The CDR3 DNA sequence: TGCAGTGCTAGGGGAGGGGCAGGGTACGAGCAGTACTTC.

This clonotype was observed a handful of times. The chain couples TRBV20-1 to TRBJ1-5; D unclear. Germline CDR1 reads DFQATT; CDR2 reads SNEGSKA (reference sequence). The V gene lost 5 bases and the J gene lost 1 base, with 9 bases spanning the gap. The CDR3 totals 13 residues. The CDR3 nucleotides are TGCAGTGCTGCTCTACCCAGCAATCAGCCCCAGCATTTT. It encodes CSAALPSNQPQHF.

This clonotype was observed a few times. The chain recombines TRBV5-1 with TRBJ1-2; tentatively, D is TRBD1 (5 bases). The germline CDR1 and CDR2 sequences are SGHRS and YFSETQ. Trimming pared 4 bases from V and 9 bases from J, leaving 16 bases between. CDR3 length equals 13 residues. The CDR3 nucleotides are TGCGCCAGCAGCCCAGGAATGGGGACTAGCTACACCTTC. Translating gives CASSPGMGTSYTF. Using reference TRBV5-1 and TRBJ1-2 for the parts outside the CDR3, the full variable domain is KAGVTQTPRYLIKTRGQQVTLSCSPISGHRSVSWYQQTPGQGLQFLFEYFSETQRNKGNFPGRFSGRQFSNSRSEMNVSTLELGDSALYLCASSPGMGTSYTFGSGTRLTVV.

The chain couples TRBV28 to TRBJ1-2, with TRBD1 matching over 10 bases. This CDR3 region has 15 residues. J gave up 4 bases and V 7 bases, and 9 bases lay outside the gene matches. Germline values: CDR1 MDHEN, CDR2 SYDVKM. The CDR3 here is CASIRTGGRGYGYTF. The CDR3 nucleotides read TGTGCCAGCATCCGGACAGGGGGGAGGGGCTATGGCTACACCTTC.

This clonotype was detected a few times. CDR3: CAISPGGSEETQYF. The CDR3 bases are TGTGCCATCAGTCCAGGGGGCAGCGAAGAGACCCAGTACTTC. The chain combines TRBV10-3 with TRBJ2-5, with 8 nucleotides matching TRBD1. CDR3 size: 14 residues. The germline CDR1 and CDR2 sequences are ENHRY and SYGVKD. V shed 5 bases and J 3 bases; nucleotides not matched to a gene: 5.

This rearrangement joins TRBV20-1 to TRBJ2-3; TRBD2 aligns across 13 bases. The CDR3 runs to 13 residues. Germline CDR1 DFQATT, CDR2 SNEGSKA (reference sequence). V shed 5 bases and J 9 bases; nucleotides not matched to a gene: 5. The CDR3 reads CSAGLAGAETQYF. The DNA of the CDR3 is TGCAGTGCTGGACTAGCGGGAGCTGAGACGCAGTATTTT.

The chain couples TRBV20-1 to TRBJ2-4, with 9 bases fitting TRBD1. The CDR3 is made up of 16 amino acids. Germline values: CDR1 DFQATT, CDR2 SNEGSKA (reference sequence). V shed 1 base and J 2 bases; nucleotides not matched to a gene: 6. The CDR3 sequence: CSARGLGQGTKNIQYF. In DNA, the CDR3 is TGCAGTGCTAGAGGGCTTGGACAGGGGACCAAAAACATTCAGTACTTC.

This clonotype came up a few times. The genes are TRBV7-8 and TRBJ2-6; 13 nucleotides agree with TRBD2. CDR3 length equals 18 residues. V dropped 5 bases and J dropped 1; count of bases not matched to a gene: 5. Germline CDR1 SGHVS, CDR2 FQNEAQ. In DNA form, the CDR3 reads TGTGCCAGCAGCCCGCGGACTAGCGGGAGTTCTGGGGCCAACGTCCTGACTTTC. The encoded protein is CASSPRTSGSSGANVLTF.

The sample holds a few counts of this clonotype. DNA of the CDR3: TGCAGCGTTGAAAGACAGTTGAACACTGAAGCTTTCTTT. Encoded protein: CSVERQLNTEAFF. This chain joins TRBV29-1 and TRBJ1-1; TRBD1 is a possible D gene (5 bases). With 2 bases removed from V and 0 bases from J, the gap between germline ends came to 7 bases. The CDR3 totals 13 residues. Germline CDR1 is SQVTM and CDR2 is ANQGSEA.

This clonotype was seen more than once but under ten times. The rearrangement uses TRBV29-1 and TRBJ1-4; 8 bases match TRBD1. Germline values: CDR1 SQVTM, CDR2 ANQGSEA. CDR3 length: 13 amino acids. With 6 bases clipped from V and 8 bases from J, the junction kept 8 bases outside the gene matches. Written as DNA, the CDR3 is TGCAGCGTCGGTACCGGGACAGGCGAAAAACTGTTTTTT. Translating it yields CSVGTGTGEKLFF.

The rearrangement links TRBV2 to TRBJ2-2; D ambiguous. This CDR3 spans 15 amino acids. Per germline, CDR1 SNHLY and CDR2 FYNNEI. The germline V and J ends were trimmed by 4 bases and 0 bases, with 9 bases remaining between them. The CDR3 nucleotides are TGTGCCAGCAGTGCGCAGAGAGCGAACACCGGGGAGCTGTTTTTT. Its protein product is CASSAQRANTGELFF.

The rearrangement links TRBV30 to TRBJ2-5; 11 nucleotides align to TRBD2. Germline values: CDR1 GTSNPN, CDR2 SVGIG (reference sequence). V was pared by 2 bases and J by 4 bases, with 3 bases of the junction left unmatched. This CDR3 has 14 residues. The DNA for the CDR3 is TGTGCCTGGAGTATAGGACTAGCGGGAGAGACCCAGTACTTC. Protein product: CAWSIGLAGETQYF.

In its sample, this clonotype was seen a few times. The rearrangement uses TRBV11-2 and TRBJ2-5; 11 bases map to TRBD2. CDR3 length: 14 amino acids. Germline assignment: CDR1 SGHAT and CDR2 FQNNGV. Trimming took 4 bases from V and 8 from J; bases not matched to a gene: 6. CDR3 amino acids: CASSYIAGGSTQYF. The CDR3 DNA sequence: TGTGCCAGCAGCTACATAGCGGGGGGGTCAACCCAGTACTTC. The whole variable domain, remainder taken from reference TRBV11-2 and TRBJ2-5, is EAGVAQSPRYKIIEKRQSVAFWCNPISGHATLYWYQQILGQGPKLLIQFQNNGVVDDSQLPKDRFSAERLKGVDSTLKIQPAKLEDSAVYLCASSYIAGGSTQYFGPGTRLLVL.

This clonotype showed up just a few times. V and J are TRBV5-1 and TRBJ2-2; 10 nucleotides align to TRBD2. Germline CDR1 and CDR2: SGHRS and YFSETQ. The trim removed 5 bases at V and 4 bases at J, leaving 8 bases unmatched. The CDR3 loop spans 16 amino acids. The CDR3 DNA follows: TGCGCCAGCAGGGACCAGCGGGAGGGGGCCACCGGGGAGCTGTTTTTT. Protein product: CASRDQREGATGELFF.

The count of this clonotype is one. The rearrangement uses TRBV20-1 and TRBJ2-7; D not certain. V lost 6 bases to trimming and J lost 3 bases, with 15 bases between them. Germline V lookup: CDR1 DFQATT, CDR2 SNEGSKA (reference sequence). This CDR3 is built from 13 residues. The CDR3 DNA sequence: TGCAGTGCGGTCAGAACCGAGGACTACGAGCAGTACTTC. Protein: CSAVRTEDYEQYF.

The V gene is TRBV29-1, the J gene TRBJ2-3; 12 bases fit TRBD1. V was pared by 8 bases and J by 6 bases, with 3 bases of the junction left unmatched. Germline CDR1 and CDR2: SQVTM and ANQGSEA. This CDR3 contains 12 residues. The CDR3 DNA is TGCAGCACCGGGACAGGGGGCGATACGCAGTATTTT. Translation: CSTGTGGDTQYF.

The chain employs TRBV24-1 and TRBJ2-5; TRBD1 is a possible D gene (5 bases). V was cut by 4 bases and J by 9 bases, with 20 bases left in between. The CDR3 has 15 amino acids. Germline V gene lookup returns CDR1 KGHDR and CDR2 SFDVKD. Written as DNA, the CDR3 is TGTGCCACCAGTGAGGCAGGGATGGCGGATGAGGCCCAGTACTTC. Protein: CATSEAGMADEAQYF.

This clonotype was counted between two and nine times. The gene calls are TRBV27 and TRBJ2-7; 9 bases fit TRBD1. Germline V lookup: CDR1 MNHEY, CDR2 SMNVEV (reference sequence). Trimming cost V 5 bases and J 3 bases; bases outside gene matches: 8. The CDR3 is 15 amino acids. The CDR3 DNA is TGTGCCAGCAGTGTATACGGGACAGGGAGCTACGAGCAGTACTTC. This gives the protein CASSVYGTGSYEQYF.

The chain links TRBV28 to TRBJ2-7, with TRBD1 matching 8 bases. The V gene's germline CDR1 is MDHEN and CDR2 SYDVKM. The CDR3 extends over 15 amino acids. The V and J ends lost 5 bases and 3 bases, in that order; junction bases with no gene match: 9. The DNA of the CDR3 is TGTGCCAGCAGTCCGCTTCCGGGACAGGTCTACGAGCAGTACTTC. It yields the protein CASSPLPGQVYEQYF.

This chain links TRBV24-1 with TRBJ2-7, with D hard to call. Trimming pared 3 bases from V and 0 bases from J, leaving 8 bases between. The CDR3 spans 14 residues. CDR1 is KGHDR, CDR2 SFDVKD, per germline. CDR3 amino acids: CATSDPQTSYEQYF. In DNA form, the CDR3 reads TGTGCCACCAGTGATCCTCAGACCTCCTACGAGCAGTACTTC.

J is TRBJ2-2 and V is TRBV6-2 or TRBV6-3, with TRBD2 identical over 12 bases. There are 18 residues in the CDR3. In germline, CDR1 is MNHEY, CDR2 SVGEGT. With 0 bases clipped from V and 1 base from J, the junction kept 3 bases outside the gene matches. The CDR3 is CASSYSTSGSWNTGELFF. The CDR3, as DNA: TGTGCCAGCAGTTACTCGACTAGCGGGAGCTGGAACACCGGGGAGCTGTTTTTT.

The chain uses TRBV19 and TRBJ2-1; 8 bases align to TRBD1. The CDR3 is 13 amino acids. The germline V gene encodes CDR1 LNHDA and CDR2 SQIVND (reference sequence). Trimming removed 4 bases from V and 10 bases from J; junction bases left unmatched: 6. The CDR3 sequence: CASSKTGGLEQFF. CDR3 sequence (DNA): TGTGCCAGTAGTAAAACAGGGGGACTGGAGCAGTTCTTC. The whole variable domain, filled in from reference TRBV19 and TRBJ2-1, reads DGGITQSPKYLFRKEGQNVTLSCEQNLNHDAMYWYRQDPGQGLRLIYYSQIVNDFQKGDIAEGYSVSREKKESFPLTVTSAQKNPTAFYLCASSKTGGLEQFFGPGTRLTVL.